This record covers a single T cell receptor beta chain. Its antigen is not identified. Vbeta (60) and Jbeta (13) primers were used in the PCR. Libraries were prepared by immunoSEQ multiplex PCR; TCRdb keeps only in-frame clonotypes and omits some of them. This table holds roughly 200,000 clones, around 83% found once. V lost 6 bases to trimming and J lost 1 base, with 9 bases between them. The CDR3 totals 13 residues. Germline V gene data show CDR1 as SNHLY and CDR2 as FYNNEI. The source of the sample is a study of cytomegalovirus exposure and HLA in healthy donors. Regarding the study as a whole: Productive rates of about 90% or about 30% were seen for most TCR beta V segments in an earlier analysis. In a later analysis, TCR beta V- and J-gene trimming was associated with a missense DCLRE1C variant. Versus the approximately 700-donor mean, an Asian-associated ancestry cluster reportedly showed fewer N-insertions in a later analysis.

The chain links TRBV2 to TRBJ1-1; D is possibly TRBD1 (5 bases). Sequencing was performed on PBMCs. The source is a man in his forties or fifties in good health and CMV-seropositive. CDR3 loop: CASRSQANTEAFF. Written as DNA, the CDR3 is TGTGCCAGCAGATCACAGGCGAACACTGAAGCTTTCTTT. The full variable domain, its missing parts supplied by reference TRBV2 and TRBJ1-1, is EPEVTQTPSHQVTQMGQEVILRCVPISNHLYFYWYRQILGQKVEFLVSFYNNEISEKSEIFDDQFSVERPDGSNFTLKIRSTKLEDSAMYFCASRSQANTEAFFGQGTRLTVV.